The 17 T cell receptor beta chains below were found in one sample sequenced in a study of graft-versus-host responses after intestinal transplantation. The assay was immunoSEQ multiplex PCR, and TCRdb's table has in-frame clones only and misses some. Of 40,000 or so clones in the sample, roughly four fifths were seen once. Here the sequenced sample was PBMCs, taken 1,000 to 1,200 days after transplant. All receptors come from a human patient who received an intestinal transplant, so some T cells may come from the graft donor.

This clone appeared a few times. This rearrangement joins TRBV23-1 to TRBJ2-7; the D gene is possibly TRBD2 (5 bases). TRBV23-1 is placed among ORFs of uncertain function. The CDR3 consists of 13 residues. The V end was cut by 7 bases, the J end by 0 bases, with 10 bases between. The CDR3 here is CASIRRSSYEQYF. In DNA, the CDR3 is TGCGCCAGCATCCGGAGGAGCTCCTACGAGCAGTACTTC.

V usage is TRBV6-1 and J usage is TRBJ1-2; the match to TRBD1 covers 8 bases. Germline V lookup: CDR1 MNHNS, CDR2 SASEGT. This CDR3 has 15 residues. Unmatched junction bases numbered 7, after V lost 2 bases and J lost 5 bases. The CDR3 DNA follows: TGTGCCAGCAGTGAATCGGCAGGGGGCCGGTATGGCTACACCTTC. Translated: CASSESAGGRYGYTF.

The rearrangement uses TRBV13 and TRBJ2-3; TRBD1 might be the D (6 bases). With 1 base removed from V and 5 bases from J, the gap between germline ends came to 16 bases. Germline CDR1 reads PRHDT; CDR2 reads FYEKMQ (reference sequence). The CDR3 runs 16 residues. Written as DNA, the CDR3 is TGTGCCAGCAGCTTAGATTCAGGGGCGCCCGAAGATACGCAGTATTTT. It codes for CASSLDSGAPEDTQYF.

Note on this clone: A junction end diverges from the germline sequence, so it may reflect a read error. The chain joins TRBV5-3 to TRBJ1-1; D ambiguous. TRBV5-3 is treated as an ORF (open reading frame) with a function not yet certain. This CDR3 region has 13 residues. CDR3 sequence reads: CASSLAEGSEAFF. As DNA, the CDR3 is TGTGCCAGCAGCTTGGCCGAGGGTTCTGAAGCTTTCTTT.

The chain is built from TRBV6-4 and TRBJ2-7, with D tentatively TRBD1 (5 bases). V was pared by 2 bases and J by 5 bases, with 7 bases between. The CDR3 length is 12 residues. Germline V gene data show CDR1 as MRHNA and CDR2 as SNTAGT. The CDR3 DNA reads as TGTGCCAGCAGTGACGGGGCAGACGAGCAGTACTTC. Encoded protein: CASSDGADEQYF.

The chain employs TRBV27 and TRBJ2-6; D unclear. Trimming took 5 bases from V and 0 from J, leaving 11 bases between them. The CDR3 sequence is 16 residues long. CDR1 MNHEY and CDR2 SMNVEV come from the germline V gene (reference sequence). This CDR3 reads CASSQDDSSGANVLTF. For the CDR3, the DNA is TGTGCCAGCAGTCAAGACGATAGCTCTGGGGCCAACGTCCTGACTTTC.

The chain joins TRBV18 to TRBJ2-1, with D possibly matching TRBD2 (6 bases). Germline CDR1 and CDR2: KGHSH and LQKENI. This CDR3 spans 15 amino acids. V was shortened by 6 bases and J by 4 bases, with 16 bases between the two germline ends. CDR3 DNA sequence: TGTGCCAGCTCTACCGGGACTGGCCAGTACAATGAGCAGTTCTTC. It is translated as CASSTGTGQYNEQFF.

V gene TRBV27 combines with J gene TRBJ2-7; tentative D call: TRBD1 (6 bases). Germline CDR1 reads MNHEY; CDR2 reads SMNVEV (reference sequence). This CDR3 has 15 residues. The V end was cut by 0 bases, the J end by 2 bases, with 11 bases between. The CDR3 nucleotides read TGTGCCAGCAGTTTATCCATAGGGGACACCTACGAGCAGTACTTC. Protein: CASSLSIGDTYEQYF.

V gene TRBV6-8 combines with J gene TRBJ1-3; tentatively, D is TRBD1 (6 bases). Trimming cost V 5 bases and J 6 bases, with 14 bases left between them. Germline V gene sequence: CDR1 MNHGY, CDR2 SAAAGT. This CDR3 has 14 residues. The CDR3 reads CASSRPRTENTIYF. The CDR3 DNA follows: TGTGCCAGCAGTCGCCCGAGGACAGAAAACACCATATATTTT.

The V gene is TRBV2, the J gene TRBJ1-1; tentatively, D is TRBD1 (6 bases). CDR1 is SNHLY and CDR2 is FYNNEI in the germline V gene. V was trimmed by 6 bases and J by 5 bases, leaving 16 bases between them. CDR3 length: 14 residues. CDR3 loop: CASRMDLGGTEAFF. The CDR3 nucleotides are TGTGCCAGCAGGATGGACCTAGGGGGGACTGAAGCTTTCTTT. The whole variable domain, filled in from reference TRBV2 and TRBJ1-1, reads EPEVTQTPSHQVTQMGQEVILRCVPISNHLYFYWYRQILGQKVEFLVSFYNNEISEKSEIFDDQFSVERPDGSNFTLKIRSTKLEDSAMYFCASRMDLGGTEAFFGQGTRLTVV.

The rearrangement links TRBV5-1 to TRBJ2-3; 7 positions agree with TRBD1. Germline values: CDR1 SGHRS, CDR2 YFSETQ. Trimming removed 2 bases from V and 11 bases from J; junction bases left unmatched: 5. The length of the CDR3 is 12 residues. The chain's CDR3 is CASSLDRELQYF. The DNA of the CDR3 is TGCGCCAGCAGCTTAGACAGGGAACTGCAGTATTTT.

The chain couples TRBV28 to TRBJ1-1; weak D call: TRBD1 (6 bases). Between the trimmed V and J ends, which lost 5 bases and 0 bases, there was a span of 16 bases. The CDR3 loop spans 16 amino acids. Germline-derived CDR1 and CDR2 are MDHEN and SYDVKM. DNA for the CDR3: TGTGCCAGCAGTCTTTTAAGGACAGCCCTGAACACTGAAGCTTTCTTT. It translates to CASSLLRTALNTEAFF.

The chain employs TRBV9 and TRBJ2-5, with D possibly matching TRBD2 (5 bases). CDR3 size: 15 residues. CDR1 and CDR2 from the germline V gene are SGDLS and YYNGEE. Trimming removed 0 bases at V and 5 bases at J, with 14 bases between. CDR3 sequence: CASSVDGPPGETQYF. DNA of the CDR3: TGTGCCAGCAGCGTAGATGGGCCCCCGGGGGAGACCCAGTACTTC.

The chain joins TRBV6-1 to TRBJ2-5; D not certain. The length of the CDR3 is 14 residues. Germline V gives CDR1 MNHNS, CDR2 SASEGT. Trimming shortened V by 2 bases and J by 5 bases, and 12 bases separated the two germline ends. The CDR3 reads CASSEPEISETQYF. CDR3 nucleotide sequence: TGTGCCAGCAGTGAACCCGAGATTTCGGAGACCCAGTACTTC.

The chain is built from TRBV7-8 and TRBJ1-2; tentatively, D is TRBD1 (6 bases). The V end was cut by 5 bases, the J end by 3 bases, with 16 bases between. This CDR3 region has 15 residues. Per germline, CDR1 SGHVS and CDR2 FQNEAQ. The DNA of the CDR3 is TGTGCCAGCAGCCCCCGTGGGGGCAACGACTATGGCTACACCTTC. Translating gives CASSPRGGNDYGYTF.

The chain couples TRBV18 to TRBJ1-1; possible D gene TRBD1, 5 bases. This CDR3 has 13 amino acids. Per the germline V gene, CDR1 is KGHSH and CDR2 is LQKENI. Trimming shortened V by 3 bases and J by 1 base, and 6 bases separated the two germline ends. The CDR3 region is CASSPGQNTEAFF. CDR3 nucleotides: TGTGCCAGCTCACCCGGACAGAACACTGAAGCTTTCTTT. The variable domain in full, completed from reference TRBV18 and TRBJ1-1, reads NAGVMQNPRHLVRRRGQEARLRCSPMKGHSHVYWYRQLPEEGLKFMVYLQKENIIDESGMPKERFSAEFPKEGPSILRIQQVVRGDSAAYFCASSPGQNTEAFFGQGTRLTVV.

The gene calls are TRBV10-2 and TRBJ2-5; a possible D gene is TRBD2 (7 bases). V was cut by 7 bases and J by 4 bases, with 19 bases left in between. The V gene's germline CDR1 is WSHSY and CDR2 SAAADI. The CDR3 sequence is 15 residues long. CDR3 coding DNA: TGCGCCAGCACCACGGAAGAGGGGGGGGGAGAGACCCAGTACTTC. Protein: CASTTEEGGGETQYF.